The 13 T cell receptor beta chains reported below all come from one sample, sequenced in a study of cytomegalovirus exposure and HLA in healthy donors. This table comes from immunoSEQ multiplex PCR, and its TCRdb copy is limited to in-frame clones, with some not included. The sample contains tens of thousands of clones, around 95% of which appear only once. The source material was PBMCs. These receptors originate from a young woman in good health and CMV-seronegative.

V and J are TRBV9 and TRBJ2-2; tentative D call: TRBD2 (6 bases). This CDR3 has 16 amino acids. V lost 4 bases, J lost 5 bases, and 18 bases lay in between. CDR1 and CDR2 from the germline V gene are SGDLS and YYNGEE. CDR3 loop: CASSPGPIGGTGELFF. CDR3 nucleotide sequence: TGTGCCAGCAGCCCCGGACCGATTGGGGGGACCGGGGAGCTGTTTTTT.

J is TRBJ2-1 and V is TRBV1; TRBD2 is the table's D call and was not checked against the DNA. TRBV1 is an annotated pseudogene. CDR3 length equals 16 residues. The CDR3 region is CTSSPPKGRGGNEQFF. The CDR3, as DNA: TGCACCAGCAGCCCCCCCAAAGGGCGGGGGGGCAATGAGCAGTTCTTC.

The gene calls are TRBV9 and TRBJ2-3; no clear D gene. The germline V gene has CDR1 SGDLS and CDR2 YYNGEE. The CDR3 extends over 14 amino acids. The V and J ends lost 0 bases and 4 bases respectively, with 9 bases between them. The CDR3 here is CASSVGQTPDTQYF. As DNA, the CDR3 is TGTGCCAGCAGCGTAGGACAAACCCCAGATACGCAGTATTTT.

This rearrangement joins TRBV6-1 to TRBJ1-6, with a weak D call TRBD1 (6 bases). Deletions cut 5 bases from V and 7 bases from J, with 15 bases between. CDR3 size: 15 residues. Per the germline V gene, CDR1 is MNHNS and CDR2 is SASEGT. The CDR3 DNA is TGTGCCAGCAGTAGGACACCAGGGGTCAATTCACCCCTCCACTTT. It translates to CASSRTPGVNSPLHF.

The CDR3 here is CASSIVGTGALTEAFF. The CDR3 nucleotides are TGTGCCAGTAGTATAGTCGGGACAGGGGCGTTGACTGAAGCTTTCTTT. This chain joins TRBV19 and TRBJ1-1; TRBD1 matches at 10 bases. V lost 1 base, J lost 5 bases, and 7 bases stayed unmatched. CDR1 and CDR2 from the germline V gene are LNHDA and SQIVND (reference sequence). This CDR3 contains 16 residues.

The CDR3 loop reads CASSRQGQNTEAFF. DNA of the CDR3: TGTGCCAGCAGTAGGCAGGGTCAGAACACTGAAGCTTTCTTT. This chain connects TRBV2 to TRBJ1-1; tentatively, D is TRBD1 (5 bases). Germline V gene lookup returns CDR1 SNHLY and CDR2 FYNNEI. The CDR3 has 14 residues. Trimming took off 5 bases at V and 1 base at J, with 11 bases between the two ends.

The V call is TRBV29-1, the J call TRBJ2-5, with D perhaps matching TRBD1 (8 bases). CDR1 SQVTM and CDR2 ANQGSEA come from the germline V gene. The length of the CDR3 is 16 residues. V lost 4 bases and J 5 bases, leaving 23 bases between the germline ends. The CDR3 DNA follows: TGCAGCGTTGGGGGGGGCTACAGGGGGATCGGGGAGACCCAGTACTTC. This codes for CSVGGGYRGIGETQYF. The whole variable domain, remainder taken from reference TRBV29-1 and TRBJ2-5, is SAVISQKPSRDICQRGTSLTIQCQVDSQVTMMFWYRQQPGQSLTLIATANQGSEATYESGFVIDKFPISRPNLTFSTLTVSNMSPEDSSIYLCSVGGGYRGIGETQYFGPGTRLLVL.

The chain recombines TRBV6-1 with TRBJ1-1; D call uncertain. From germline, CDR1 is MNHNS and CDR2 SASEGT. V lost 4 bases and J lost 10, with 16 bases in between. The CDR3 has 13 amino acids. CDR3 sequence: CASSVSSLGGAFF. Here the CDR3 DNA reads TGTGCCAGCAGTGTCAGCAGCCTCGGAGGAGCTTTCTTT.

The chain couples TRBV6-1 to TRBJ1-2; no reliable D call. CDR1 and CDR2 from the germline V gene are MNHNS and SASEGT. V lost 0 bases and J 7 bases, leaving 9 bases between the germline ends. This CDR3 contains 13 residues. The CDR3: CASSEARSAGYTF. For the CDR3, the DNA is TGTGCCAGCAGTGAAGCCCGGAGCGCTGGCTACACCTTC.

This clone was seen a single time. The CDR3 nucleotides are TGTGCCAGCAGCCCCGGGACAGGTCATTCCGAACTCTACGAGCAGTACTTC. It translates to CASSPGTGHSELYEQYF. The chain employs TRBV9 and TRBJ2-7; 8 bases agree with TRBD1. The ends lost 4 bases at V and 3 bases at J; junction bases unmatched: 15. The CDR3 spans 17 residues. Germline values: CDR1 SGDLS, CDR2 YYNGEE. Based on the CDR3 plus reference TRBV9 and TRBJ2-7, the full variable domain is DSGVTQTPKHLITATGQRVTLRCSPRSGDLSVYWYQQSLDQGLQFLIQYYNGEERAKGNILERFSAQQFPDLHSELNLSSLELGDSALYFCASSPGTGHSELYEQYFGPGTRLTVT.

The V gene is TRBV5-5, the J gene TRBJ2-6; 7 nucleotides align to TRBD2. V shed 4 bases, J shed 3 bases, and the junction held 7 bases outside the gene matches. The CDR3 contains 16 residues. Germline CDR1 is SGHKS and CDR2 is YYEKEE (reference sequence). This chain's CDR3 is CASSHPTSIGANVLTF. The CDR3 DNA follows: TGTGCCAGCAGCCATCCGACTAGCATTGGGGCCAACGTCCTGACTTTC.

The chain combines TRBV10-1 with TRBJ2-1; 8 bases map to TRBD2. V gave up 4 bases and J gave up 7 bases; unmatched junction bases: 15. Germline-derived CDR1 and CDR2 are WNHNN and SYGVQD (reference sequence). This CDR3 comprises 17 residues. CDR3 loop: CASSGPPGTRRGNEQFF. The DNA of the CDR3 is TGCGCCAGCAGTGGACCCCCAGGGACTAGAAGAGGAAATGAGCAGTTCTTC.

The chain combines TRBV19 with TRBJ1-2; possibly TRBD1 for D (6 bases). The ends were cut back, 11 bases at V and 6 bases at J, with 19 bases in the middle. CDR3 length: 13 residues. The germline CDR1 and CDR2 sequences are LNHDA and SQIVND (reference sequence). The CDR3, as DNA: TGTGCCTGTGGGGCTGACAGGCGTGATGGCTACACCTTC. It yields the protein CACGADRRDGYTF.